What follows describes a single T cell receptor (beta chain). CDR1 and CDR2 (germline): ENHRY, SYGVKD. Trimming removed 0 bases from V and 7 bases from J, with 3 bases in between. There are 11 residues in the CDR3. The sample originates from a study of shared clonotypes between healthy human individuals. How the authors handled the data: Filtering differed since immunoSEQ provided only junctions, with no quality scores. Measured with immunoSEQ multiplex PCR; TCRdb has only the in-frame clones, and not every one. D and trimming come from the DNA, and the V and J calls and clone size come from that table. Of about 1.4 million clones listed, 95% to 97% are singletons.

The clonotype originates from a man between 25 and 39 years old in good health. Sample: naive CD4+ T cells sorted from blood. As for subset: CD45RA+ positively selected. V is TRBV10-3 and J is TRBJ1-1; D gene uncertain. This CDR3 reads CAISESGEAFF. In DNA, the CDR3 is TGTGCCATCAGTGAGTCGGGTGAAGCTTTCTTT.